One T cell receptor beta chain is described in this entry. This sample was taken from a study of blood T cell repertoires in COVID-19. Trimming cost V 2 bases and J 0 bases, with 7 bases left between them. The CDR3 contains 14 residues. Looked up from germline, CDR1 is MNHEY and CDR2 is SVGAGI. Some clones are missing from TCRdb's copy, which holds only in-frame ones; the method was immunoSEQ multiplex PCR. The repertoire has a few hundred thousand clones, 80% to 90% of them found once; the top ten carry 14% to 15%. The sample consisted of PBMCs or T cells enriched from blood (not recorded which). The sequence was obtained from a woman between 50 and 59 years old with acute COVID-19. The J gene is TRBJ1-1, the V gene TRBV6-5; no reliable D call. For the CDR3, the DNA is TGTGCCAGCAGTTACGGCAGGTTGAACACTGAAGCTTTCTTT. Translated: CASSYGRLNTEAFF.